Listed below are T cell receptor beta chains from one sample, sequenced in a study of blood T cell repertoires in COVID-19. Profiled with immunoSEQ multiplex PCR; TCRdb holds only in-frame clones, not every one. The repertoire holds about 440,000 clones, with 70% to 90% as singletons. The specimen was PBMCs or T cells enriched from blood (not recorded which). These receptors were collected from a young woman with acute COVID-19. Both conserved end residues are part of each CDR3. The D gene is left open where the match is weak. Size tells how often a clone was seen (once, few, many) or the class of an expanded clone, and some rows leave it out.

TRBJ1-1,-,TRBV3-1/TRBV3-2,-,TGTGCCAGCAGCCAAACACAGGGATTTGAAGCTTTCTTT,CASSQTQGFEAFF
TRBJ2-7,-,TRBV10-2,-,TGCGCCAGCAGTGAGGCCGGTTTAAACCACGAGCAGTACTTC,CASSEAGLNHEQYF
TRBJ2-7,TRBD1,TRBV30,-,TGTGCCTGGGGGACAGGATTAACCCCCTACGAGCAGTACTTC,CAWGTGLTPYEQYF
TRBJ2-2,TRBD1,TRBV3-1/TRBV3-2,-,TGTGCCAGCAGCCACCTTTCGACAGGGTGGACCGGGGAGCTGTTTTTT,CASSHLSTGWTGELFF
TRBJ1-4,-,TRBV7-8,once,TGTGCCAGCAGCGCTGGCCAGGGTTATGAAAAACTGTTTTTT,CASSAGQGYEKLFF
TRBJ1-2,-,TRBV28,-,TGTGCCATCGGGGGGAAAGGGGGTTCTGGCTACACCTTC,CAIGGKGGSGYTF
TRBJ2-1,-,TRBV19,-,TGTGCCAGTAGTACGACTAGGGGCCCCTACAATGAGCAGTTCTTC,CASSTTRGPYNEQFF
TRBJ1-1,TRBD1,TRBV19,-,TGTGCCAGTAGTGTGACAGGGGAGATCGTGAACACTGAAGCTTTCTTT,CASSVTGEIVNTEAFF
TRBJ1-1,-,TRBV12-3/TRBV12-4,-,TGTGCCAGCACGGTCACCACTGAAGCTTTCTTT,CASTVTTEAFF
TRBJ2-1,TRBD2,TRBV28,-,TGTGCCAGCAGTTTGAGGCTAGCGGGAGGGAATGAGCAGTTCTTC,CASSLRLAGGNEQFF
TRBJ2-7,-,TRBV7-9,-,TGTGCCAGCAGCTTAAGGGGTGGGGGACAAGGCCCCTACGAGCAGTACTTC,CASSLRGGGQGPYEQYF